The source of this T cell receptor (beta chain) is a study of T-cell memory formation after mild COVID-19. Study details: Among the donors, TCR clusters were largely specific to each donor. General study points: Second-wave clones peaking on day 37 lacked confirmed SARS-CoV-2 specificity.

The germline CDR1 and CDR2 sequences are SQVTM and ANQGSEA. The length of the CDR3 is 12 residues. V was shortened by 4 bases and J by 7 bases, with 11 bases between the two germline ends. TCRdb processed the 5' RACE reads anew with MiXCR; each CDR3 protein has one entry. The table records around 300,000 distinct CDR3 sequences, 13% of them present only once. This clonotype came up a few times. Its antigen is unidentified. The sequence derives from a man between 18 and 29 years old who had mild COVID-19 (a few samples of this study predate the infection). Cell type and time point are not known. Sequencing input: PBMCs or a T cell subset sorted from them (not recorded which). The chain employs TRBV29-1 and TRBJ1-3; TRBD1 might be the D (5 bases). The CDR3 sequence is CSVGTRGNTIYF. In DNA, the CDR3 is TGCAGCGTTGGGACTCGGGGGAACACCATATATTTT.